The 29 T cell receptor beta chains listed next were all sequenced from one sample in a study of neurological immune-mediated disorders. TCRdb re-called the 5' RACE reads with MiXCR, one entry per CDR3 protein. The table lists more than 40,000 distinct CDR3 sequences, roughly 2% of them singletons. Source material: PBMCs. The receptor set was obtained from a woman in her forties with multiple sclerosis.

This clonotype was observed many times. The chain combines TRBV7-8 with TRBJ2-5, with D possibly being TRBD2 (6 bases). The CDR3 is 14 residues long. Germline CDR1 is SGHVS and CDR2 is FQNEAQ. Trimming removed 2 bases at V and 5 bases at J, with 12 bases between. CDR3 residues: CASSLPGVTETQYF. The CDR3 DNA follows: TGTGCCAGCAGCTTACCGGGGGTTACGGAGACCCAGTACTTC.

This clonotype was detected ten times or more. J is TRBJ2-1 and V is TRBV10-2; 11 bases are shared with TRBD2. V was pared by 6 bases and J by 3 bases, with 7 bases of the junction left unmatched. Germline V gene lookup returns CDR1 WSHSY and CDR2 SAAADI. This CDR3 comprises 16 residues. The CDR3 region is CASRGGLAEIYNEQFF. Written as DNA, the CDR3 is TGCGCCAGCAGGGGGGGACTAGCGGAGATCTACAATGAGCAGTTCTTC.

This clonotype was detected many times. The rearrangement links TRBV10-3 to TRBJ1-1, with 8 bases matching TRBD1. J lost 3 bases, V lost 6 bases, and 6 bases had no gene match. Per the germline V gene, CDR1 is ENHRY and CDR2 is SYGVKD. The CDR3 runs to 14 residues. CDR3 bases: TGTGCCATCAGAAGACAGGGGAGAGACACTGAAGCTTTCTTT. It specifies CAIRRQGRDTEAFF.

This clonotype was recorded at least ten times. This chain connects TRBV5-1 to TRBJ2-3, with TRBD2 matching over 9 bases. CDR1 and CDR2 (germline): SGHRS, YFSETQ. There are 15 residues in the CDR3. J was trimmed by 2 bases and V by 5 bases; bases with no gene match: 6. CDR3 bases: TGCGCCAGCAGAGCGACTAGCGGTTACACAGATACGCAGTATTTT. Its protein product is CASRATSGYTDTQYF.

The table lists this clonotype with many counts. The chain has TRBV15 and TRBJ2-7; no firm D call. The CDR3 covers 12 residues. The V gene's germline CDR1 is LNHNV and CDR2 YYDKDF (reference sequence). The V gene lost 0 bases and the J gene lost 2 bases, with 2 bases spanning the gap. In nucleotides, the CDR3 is TGTGCCACCAGCAGAGATCCCTACGAGCAGTACTTC. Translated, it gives CATSRDPYEQYF.

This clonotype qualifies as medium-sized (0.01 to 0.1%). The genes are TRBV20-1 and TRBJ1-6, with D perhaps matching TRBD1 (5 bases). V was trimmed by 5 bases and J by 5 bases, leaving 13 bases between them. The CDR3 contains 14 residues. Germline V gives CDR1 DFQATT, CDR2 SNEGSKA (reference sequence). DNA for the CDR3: TGCAGTGCTCCAGAGATCAGGGATAATTCACCCCTCCACTTT. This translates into CSAPEIRDNSPLHF.

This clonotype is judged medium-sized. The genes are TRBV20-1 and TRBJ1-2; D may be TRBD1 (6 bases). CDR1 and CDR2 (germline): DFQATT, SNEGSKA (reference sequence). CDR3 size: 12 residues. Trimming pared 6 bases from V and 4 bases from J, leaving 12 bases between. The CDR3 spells CSAPDSRYGYTF. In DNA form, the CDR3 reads TGCAGTGCGCCGGACAGCCGCTATGGCTACACCTTC.

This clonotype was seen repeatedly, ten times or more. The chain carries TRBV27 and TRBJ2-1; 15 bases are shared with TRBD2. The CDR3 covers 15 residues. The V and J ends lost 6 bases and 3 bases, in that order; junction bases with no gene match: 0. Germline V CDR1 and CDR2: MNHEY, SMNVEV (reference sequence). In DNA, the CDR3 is TGTGCCAGCAGGGGACTAGCGGGGGGCTACAATGAGCAGTTCTTC. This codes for CASRGLAGGYNEQFF.

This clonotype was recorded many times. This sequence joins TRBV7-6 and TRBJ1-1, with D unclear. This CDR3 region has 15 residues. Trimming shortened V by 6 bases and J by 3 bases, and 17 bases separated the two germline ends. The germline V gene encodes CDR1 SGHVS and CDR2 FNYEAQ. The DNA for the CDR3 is TGTGCCAGCAGTTCTCGCGGACCTGGGGACACTGAAGCTTTCTTT. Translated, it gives CASSSRGPGDTEAFF.

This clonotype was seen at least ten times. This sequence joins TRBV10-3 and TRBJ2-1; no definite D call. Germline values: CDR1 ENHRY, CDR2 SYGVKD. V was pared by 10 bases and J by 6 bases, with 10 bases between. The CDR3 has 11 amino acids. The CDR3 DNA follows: TGTGCCAACCGAGGCGCCAATGAGCAGTTCTTC. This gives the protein CANRGANEQFF.

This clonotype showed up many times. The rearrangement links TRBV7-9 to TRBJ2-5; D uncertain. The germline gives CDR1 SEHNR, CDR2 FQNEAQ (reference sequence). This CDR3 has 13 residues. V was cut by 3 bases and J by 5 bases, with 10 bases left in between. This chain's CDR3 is CASSLGLEETQYF. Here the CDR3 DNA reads TGTGCCAGCAGCTTGGGCCTTGAGGAGACCCAGTACTTC.

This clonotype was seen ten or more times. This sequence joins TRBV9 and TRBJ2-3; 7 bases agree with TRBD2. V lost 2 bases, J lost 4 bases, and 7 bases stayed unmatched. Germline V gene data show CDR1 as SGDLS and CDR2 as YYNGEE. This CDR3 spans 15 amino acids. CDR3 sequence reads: CASSVRPRGADTQYF. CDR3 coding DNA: TGTGCCAGCAGCGTCCGTCCTCGGGGGGCAGATACGCAGTATTTT.

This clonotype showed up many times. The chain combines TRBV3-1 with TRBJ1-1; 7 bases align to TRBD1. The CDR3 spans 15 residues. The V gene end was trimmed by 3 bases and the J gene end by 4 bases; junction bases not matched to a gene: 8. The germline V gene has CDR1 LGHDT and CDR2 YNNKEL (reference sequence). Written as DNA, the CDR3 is TGTGCCAGCAGCCAGTTAACAGGGGTGGCCACTGAAGCTTTCTTT. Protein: CASSQLTGVATEAFF.

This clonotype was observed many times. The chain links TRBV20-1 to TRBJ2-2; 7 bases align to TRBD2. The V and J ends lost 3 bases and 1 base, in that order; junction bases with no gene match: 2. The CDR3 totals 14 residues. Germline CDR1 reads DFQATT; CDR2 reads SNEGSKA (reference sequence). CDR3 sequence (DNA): TGCAGTGCTAGGTCGGGGGGGAACACCGGGGAGCTGTTTTTT. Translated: CSARSGGNTGELFF.

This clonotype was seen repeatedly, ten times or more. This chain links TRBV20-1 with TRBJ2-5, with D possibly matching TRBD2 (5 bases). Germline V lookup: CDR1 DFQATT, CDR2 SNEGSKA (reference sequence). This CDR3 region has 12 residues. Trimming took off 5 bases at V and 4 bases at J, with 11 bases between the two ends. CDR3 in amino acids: CSAQDSGETQYF. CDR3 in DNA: TGCAGTGCTCAGGACTCGGGAGAGACCCAGTACTTC.

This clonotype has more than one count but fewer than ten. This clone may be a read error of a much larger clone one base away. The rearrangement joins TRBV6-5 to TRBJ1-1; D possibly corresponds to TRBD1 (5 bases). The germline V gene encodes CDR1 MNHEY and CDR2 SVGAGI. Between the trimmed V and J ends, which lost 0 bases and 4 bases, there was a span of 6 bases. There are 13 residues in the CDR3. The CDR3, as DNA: TGTGCCAGCAGTTACTCGAGGGGCACTGAAGCTTTCTTT. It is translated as CASSYSRGTEAFF.

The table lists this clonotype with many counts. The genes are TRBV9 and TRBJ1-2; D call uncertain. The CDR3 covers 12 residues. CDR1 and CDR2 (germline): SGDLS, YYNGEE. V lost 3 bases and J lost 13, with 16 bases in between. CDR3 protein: CASSAHGWAITF. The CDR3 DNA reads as TGTGCCAGCAGCGCCCACGGGTGGGCCATCACCTTC.

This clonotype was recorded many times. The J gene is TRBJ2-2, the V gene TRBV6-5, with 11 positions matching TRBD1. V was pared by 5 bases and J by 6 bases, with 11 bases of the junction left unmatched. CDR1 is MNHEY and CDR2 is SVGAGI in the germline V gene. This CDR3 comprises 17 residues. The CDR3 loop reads CASSRAPGQGGAGELFF. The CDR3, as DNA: TGTGCCAGCAGTCGAGCCCCGGGACAGGGGGGAGCCGGGGAGCTGTTTTTT.

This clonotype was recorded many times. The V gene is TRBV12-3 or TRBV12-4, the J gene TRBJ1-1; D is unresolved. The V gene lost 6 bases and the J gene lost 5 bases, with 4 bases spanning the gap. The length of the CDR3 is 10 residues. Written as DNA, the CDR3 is TGTGCCAGCAGGCAGACTGAAGCTTTCTTT. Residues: CASRQTEAFF.

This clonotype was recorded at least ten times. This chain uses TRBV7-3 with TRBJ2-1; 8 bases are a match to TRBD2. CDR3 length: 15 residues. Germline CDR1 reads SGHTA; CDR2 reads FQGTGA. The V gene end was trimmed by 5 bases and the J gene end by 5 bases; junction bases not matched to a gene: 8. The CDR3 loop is CASSPRGGLNNEQFF. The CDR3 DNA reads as TGTGCCAGCAGCCCCCGGGGGGGGCTAAACAATGAGCAGTTCTTC. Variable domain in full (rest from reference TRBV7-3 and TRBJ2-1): GAGVSQTPSNKVTEKGKYVELRCDPISGHTALYWYRQSLGQGPEFLIYFQGTGAADDSGLPNDRFFAVRPEGSVSTLKIQRTERGDSAVYLCASSPRGGLNNEQFFGPGTRLTVL.

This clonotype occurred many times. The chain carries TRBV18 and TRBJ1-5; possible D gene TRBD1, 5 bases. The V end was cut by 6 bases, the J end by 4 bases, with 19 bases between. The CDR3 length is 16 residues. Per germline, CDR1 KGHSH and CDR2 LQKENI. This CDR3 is CASSPAGRVGNQPQHF. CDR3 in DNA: TGTGCCAGCTCCCCGGCGGGGCGGGTAGGGAATCAGCCCCAGCATTTT.

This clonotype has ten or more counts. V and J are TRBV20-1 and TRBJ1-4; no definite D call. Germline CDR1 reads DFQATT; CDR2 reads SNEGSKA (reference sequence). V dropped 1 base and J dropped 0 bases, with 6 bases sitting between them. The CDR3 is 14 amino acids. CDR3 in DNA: TGCAGTGCTAGAGGACATTCAACTAATGAAAAACTGTTTTTT. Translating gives CSARGHSTNEKLFF.

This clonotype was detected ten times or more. CDR3 sequence reads: CASSDRDRGYEQYF. The CDR3 DNA reads as TGCGCCAGCAGCGATCGGGACAGGGGTTACGAGCAGTACTTC. The chain combines TRBV5-1 with TRBJ2-7; the match to TRBD1 covers 10 bases. This CDR3 contains 14 residues. The V and J ends lost 4 bases and 4 bases, in that order; junction bases with no gene match: 5. Per the germline V gene, CDR1 is SGHRS and CDR2 is YFSETQ.

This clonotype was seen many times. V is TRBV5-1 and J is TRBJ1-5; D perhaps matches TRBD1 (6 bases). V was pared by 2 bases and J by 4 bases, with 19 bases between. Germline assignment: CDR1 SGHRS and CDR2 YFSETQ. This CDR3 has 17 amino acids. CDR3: CASSLDPLTGENQPQHF. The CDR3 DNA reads TGCGCCAGCAGCTTAGACCCCTTGACAGGTGAAAATCAGCCCCAGCATTTT.

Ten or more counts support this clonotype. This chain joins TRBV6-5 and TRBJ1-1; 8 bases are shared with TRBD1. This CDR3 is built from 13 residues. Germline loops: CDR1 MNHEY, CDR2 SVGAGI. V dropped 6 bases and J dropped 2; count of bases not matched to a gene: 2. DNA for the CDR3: TGTGCCAGCAGAGACAGGGGTAACACTGAAGCTTTCTTT. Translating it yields CASRDRGNTEAFF.

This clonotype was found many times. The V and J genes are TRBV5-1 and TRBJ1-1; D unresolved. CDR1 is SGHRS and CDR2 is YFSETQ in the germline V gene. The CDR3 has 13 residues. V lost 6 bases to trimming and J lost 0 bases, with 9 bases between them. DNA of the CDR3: TGCGCCAGCAAAAACAGCATGAACACTGAAGCTTTCTTT. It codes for CASKNSMNTEAFF.

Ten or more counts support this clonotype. The CDR3 nucleotides read TGCGCCAAAACCGGGACAGCCGAGGAGCAGTACTTC. Translating it yields CAKTGTAEEQYF. V and J are TRBV5-1 and TRBJ2-7; 7 bases match TRBD1. CDR1 is SGHRS and CDR2 is YFSETQ in the germline V gene. This CDR3 is built from 12 residues. V gave up 9 bases and J gave up 7 bases; unmatched junction bases: 10.

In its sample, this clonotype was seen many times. Here the CDR3 DNA reads TGTGCCAGCAGACAAACGGACAGAAATGGCTACACCTTC. Translating gives CASRQTDRNGYTF. The chain has TRBV12-3 or TRBV12-4 and TRBJ1-2, with D possibly TRBD1 on 6 matching bases. The CDR3 spans 13 residues. Trimming left V 6 bases short and J 6 bases short, with 14 bases between.

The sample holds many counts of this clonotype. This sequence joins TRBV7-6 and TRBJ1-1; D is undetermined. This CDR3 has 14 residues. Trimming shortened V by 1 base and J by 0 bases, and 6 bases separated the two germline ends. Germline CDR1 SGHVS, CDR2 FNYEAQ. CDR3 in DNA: TGTGCCAGCAGCTTAGGATCAGTGAACACTGAAGCTTTCTTT. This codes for CASSLGSVNTEAFF. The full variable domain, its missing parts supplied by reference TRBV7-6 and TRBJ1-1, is GAGVSQSPRYKVTKRGQDVALRCDPISGHVSLYWYRQALGQGPEFLTYFNYEAQQDKSGLPNDRFSAERPEGSISTLTIQRTEQRDSAMYRCASSLGSVNTEAFFGQGTRLTVV.